Presented here are 7 T cell receptor beta chains from one specimen sequenced in a study of blood T cells in healthy people across ages. A second PCR of roughly 7 to 11 cycles used a sample-barcoded 5' primer and a J-beta primer mix. Each CDR3 protein is one row after TCRdb ran MiXCR on the 5' RACE reads. The sample records fewer than 800,000 distinct CDR3 sequences, around 32% being singletons. Sequencing was done on a sample of blood. The receptors derive from a woman older than 75 in good health.

CDR3 region: CASSFLREGQPQHF. The CDR3 DNA follows: TGTGCCAGCAGTTTTCTGAGGGAGGGACAGCCCCAGCATTTT. This sequence joins TRBV28 and TRBJ1-5; D call uncertain. Deletions cut 3 bases from V and 7 bases from J, with 13 bases between. CDR1 is MDHEN and CDR2 is SYDVKM in the germline V gene. CDR3 length: 14 amino acids.

In its sample, this clonotype was seen many times. J is TRBJ2-3 and V is TRBV20-1; 7 nucleotides line up with TRBD1. With 5 bases clipped from V and 2 bases from J, the junction kept 13 bases outside the gene matches. The CDR3 sequence is 16 residues long. Germline CDR1 is DFQATT and CDR2 is SNEGSKA (reference sequence). CDR3 protein: CSASPQGFALTDTQYF. CDR3 in DNA: TGCAGTGCTTCGCCACAGGGGTTTGCTCTCACAGATACGCAGTATTTT.

This clonotype has a count of ten or more. The chain employs TRBV15 and TRBJ2-1; no definite D call. CDR3 length equals 15 residues. The germline CDR1 and CDR2 sequences are LNHNV and YYDKDF (reference sequence). Trimming cost V 1 base and J 2 bases, with 9 bases left between them. The CDR3 here is CATSRGVDPYNEQFF. In nucleotides, the CDR3 is TGTGCCACCAGCAGAGGCGTTGACCCCTACAATGAGCAGTTCTTC.

The chain recombines TRBV4-1 with TRBJ2-1, with a possible D match to TRBD2 (5 bases). TRBJ2-7 matches the DNA end more closely, so the J call is doubtful. Germline V gene lookup returns CDR1 MGHRA and CDR2 YSYEKL. The CDR3 has 14 amino acids. The chain's CDR3 is CASSQLTGTYEQYF. The CDR3 coding sequence is TGCGCCAGCAGCCAATTAACCGGGACCTACGAGCAGTACTTC.

This clonotype was detected many times. The chain combines TRBV5-1 with TRBJ2-1; D not certain. This CDR3 region has 14 residues. With 0 bases removed from V and 6 bases from J, the gap between germline ends came to 10 bases. CDR1 and CDR2 (germline): SGHRS, YFSETQ. The CDR3 protein is CASSLDSTANEQFF. Here the CDR3 DNA reads TGCGCCAGCAGCTTGGATTCCACGGCCAATGAGCAGTTCTTC.

This clonotype was seen many times. The CDR3 loop is CSAPLGAWSDEQFF. DNA of the CDR3: TGCAGTGCTCCACTGGGAGCCTGGAGTGATGAGCAGTTCTTC. The chain combines TRBV20-1 with TRBJ2-1, with a weak D call TRBD2 (5 bases). V was pared by 5 bases and J by 8 bases, with 19 bases between. The CDR3 is 14 amino acids. CDR1 is DFQATT, CDR2 SNEGSKA, per germline (reference sequence).

This clonotype was seen ten or more times. V usage is TRBV28 and J usage is TRBJ2-1; D remains unclear. The CDR3 loop spans 11 amino acids. Germline V CDR1 and CDR2: MDHEN, SYDVKM. The V and J ends lost 4 bases and 14 bases respectively, with 12 bases between them. CDR3 in amino acids: CASSSPNDKFF. CDR3 coding DNA: TGTGCCAGCAGTTCACCGAATGACAAGTTCTTC.